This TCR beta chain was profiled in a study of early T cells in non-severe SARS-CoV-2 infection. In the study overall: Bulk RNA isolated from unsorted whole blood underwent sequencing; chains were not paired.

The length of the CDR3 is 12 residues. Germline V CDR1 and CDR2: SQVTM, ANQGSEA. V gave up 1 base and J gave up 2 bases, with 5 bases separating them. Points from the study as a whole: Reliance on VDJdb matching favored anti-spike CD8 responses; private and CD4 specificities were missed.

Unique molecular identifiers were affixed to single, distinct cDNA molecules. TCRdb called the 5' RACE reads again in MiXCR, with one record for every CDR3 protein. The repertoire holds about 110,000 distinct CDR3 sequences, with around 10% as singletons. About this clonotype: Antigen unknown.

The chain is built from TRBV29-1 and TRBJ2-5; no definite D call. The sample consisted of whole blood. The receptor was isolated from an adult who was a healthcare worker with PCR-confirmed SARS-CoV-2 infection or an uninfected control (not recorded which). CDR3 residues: CSVEVWQETQYF. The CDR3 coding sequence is TGCAGCGTTGAAGTGTGGCAAGAGACCCAGTACTTC.